This T cell receptor beta chain comes out of a study of identical twins. Turning to this clonotype: Its antigen is as yet unknown.

TCRdb re-analysed the 5' RACE reads in MiXCR, keeping a single row per CDR3 protein. The sample lists over 550,000 distinct CDR3 sequences, 7% to 7.5% seen once, with around 1.6% in the top ten. The V end was cut by 5 bases, the J end by 3 bases, with 5 bases between. This CDR3 spans 12 amino acids. Regarding the study as a whole: The abundant beta clonotypes from cord blood had fewer insertions, and memory repertoires had none of this.

These data also formed part of another study, on yellow fever vaccine responses in identical twins.

This chain joins TRBV12-3 or TRBV12-4 and TRBJ2-1; D not certain. Sequenced: PBMCs. The clonotype comes from a woman aged 18-29 years in good health. The CDR3 region is CASSRHYNEQFF. The CDR3 coding sequence is TGTGCCAGCAGTCGACACTACAATGAGCAGTTCTTC.